Following are 18 T cell receptor beta chains from one sample sequenced in a study of regulatory T cells in long-lasting Graves disease. Sample time point: persistent/refractory GD, antithyroid drugs over 5 years with positive TRAb. RNA isolated from PBMCs was used to make the TCR library. Researchers made TCR beta libraries by using iRepertoire HTBI primers and running Arm-PCR on CDR3 regions. One entry per CDR3 protein results from TCRdb running MiXCR on the multiplex PCR reads. The sample includes hundreds of thousands of distinct CDR3 sequences, more than 20% seen only once; the top ten take roughly 8%. Sample: peripheral blood mononuclear cells (PBMCs), taken when the disease was refractory, from a patient treated with antithyroid drugs. The receptors originated from a female donor with Graves disease.

This clonotype was seen ten or more times. This chain links TRBV28 with TRBJ2-7; D gene ambiguous. The ends were cut back, 9 bases at V and 0 bases at J, with 15 bases in the middle. Germline V gene sequence: CDR1 MDHEN, CDR2 SYDVKM. This CDR3 spans 14 amino acids. CDR3 in amino acids: CASRRAESSYEQYF. CDR3 sequence (DNA): TGTGCCAGTAGAAGGGCTGAGAGCTCCTACGAGCAGTACTTC. The full variable domain, rest sourced from reference TRBV28 and TRBJ2-7, is DVKVTQSSRYLVKRTGEKVFLECVQDMDHENMFWYRQDPGLGLRLIYFSYDVKMKEKGDIPEGYSVSREKKERFSLILESASTNQTSMYLCASRRAESSYEQYFGPGTRLTVT.

The chain employs TRBV28 and TRBJ2-3; D is ambiguous. Germline V gene data show CDR1 as MDHEN and CDR2 as SYDVKM. This CDR3 is 14 amino acids long. Trimming stripped 2 bases from V and 2 bases from J, with 8 bases between. The CDR3 here is CASSLSLATDTQYF. The CDR3 DNA sequence: TGTGCCAGCAGTTTAAGTCTCGCCACAGATACGCAGTATTTT.

This clonotype was found many times. J is TRBJ2-7 and V is TRBV4-3; perhaps TRBD2 as D (6 bases). Germline V gene lookup returns CDR1 LGHNA and CDR2 YSLEER. This CDR3 region has 15 residues. V was clipped by 0 bases and J by 7 bases, with 16 bases between them. The CDR3 region has the DNA TGCGCCAGCAGCCAAGAGTCGGTCGGGACTCGTGAGCAGTACTTC. It translates to CASSQESVGTREQYF.

Note on this clonotype: It may be a read error: a sequence one base away is much more abundant. This chain uses TRBV5-1 with TRBJ2-7; 8 bases map to TRBD2. Trimming cost V 0 bases and J 2 bases; bases outside gene matches: 4. The CDR3 is 15 amino acids. The germline gives CDR1 SGHRS, CDR2 YFSETQ. The CDR3 DNA is TGCGCCAGCAGCTTGGACGGGCGGGGGGCCTACGAGCAGTACTTC. It is translated as CASSLDGRGAYEQYF.

The rearrangement links TRBV5-1 to TRBJ1-4; TRBD1 agrees at 7 bases. Germline V CDR1 and CDR2: SGHRS, YFSETQ. The CDR3 is made up of 14 amino acids. Germline trimming cut 4 bases from V and 6 bases from J; bases unmatched to any gene: 6. The CDR3 DNA follows: TGCGCCAGCAGCGCCTCCGGGACAGATGAAAAACTGTTTTTT. Protein product: CASSASGTDEKLFF.

Concerning this clonotype itself: This may be a read error, as it is one base from a much larger clone. The chain couples TRBV6-9 to TRBJ1-5; TRBD1 aligns across 7 bases. This CDR3 comprises 16 residues. Germline CDR1 is MNHGY and CDR2 is SVAAGI. In DNA form, the CDR3 reads TGTGCCAGCAGTTACCCTGGGACAGCACCTAATCAGCCCCATCATTTT. Its translation: CASSYPGTAPNQPHHF.

The chain uses TRBV11-2 and TRBJ1-2, with no clear D. CDR3 length equals 15 residues. CDR1 and CDR2 (germline): SGHAT, FQNNGV. The ends were cut back, 3 bases at V and 6 bases at J, with 17 bases in the middle. CDR3 nucleotide sequence: TGTGCCAGCAGCTTGGGAGCCGCGCTCGGTCATGGCTACACCTTC. It is translated as CASSLGAALGHGYTF.

This clonotype was detected ten times or more. The J gene is TRBJ1-1, the V gene TRBV29-1; the match to TRBD1 covers 8 bases. The CDR3 is made up of 15 amino acids. The J segment lost 7 bases and the V segment lost 7 bases, leaving 17 bases of the junction unmatched. Germline CDR1 reads SQVTM; CDR2 reads ANQGSEA. The CDR3 protein is CSDLNGEDRVNEAFF. As DNA, the CDR3 is TGCAGCGACTTGAATGGGGAGGACAGGGTGAATGAAGCTTTCTTT.

The genes are TRBV18 and TRBJ2-1; D call uncertain. Between the trimmed V and J ends, which lost 3 bases and 0 bases, there was a span of 12 bases. This CDR3 has 16 residues. The germline CDR1 and CDR2 sequences are KGHSH and LQKENI. As DNA, the CDR3 is TGTGCCAGCTCACCCCCGGGTGGTGACTCCTACAATGAGCAGTTCTTC. Translation gives CASSPPGGDSYNEQFF.

In nucleotides, the CDR3 is TGTGCCAGCAGCTCGGACAGGGTATATCAGCCCCAGCATTTT. It codes for CASSSDRVYQPQHF. This chain connects TRBV7-8 to TRBJ1-5, with 8 bases that match TRBD1. This CDR3 is 14 amino acids long. Germline values: CDR1 SGHVS, CDR2 FQNEAQ. V dropped 4 bases and J dropped 5; count of bases not matched to a gene: 4.

This clonotype appeared many times. The V gene is TRBV11-2, the J gene TRBJ2-7, with D tentatively TRBD1 (6 bases). CDR3 size: 13 residues. Germline V gene lookup returns CDR1 SGHAT and CDR2 FQNNGV. V lost 4 bases and J lost 3, with 10 bases in between. The CDR3 sequence is CASSSMDSYEQYF. The CDR3 nucleotides read TGTGCCAGCAGCTCAATGGACAGCTACGAGCAGTACTTC. Combining the CDR3 with reference TRBV11-2 and TRBJ2-7 gives the whole variable domain EAGVAQSPRYKIIEKRQSVAFWCNPISGHATLYWYQQILGQGPKLLIQFQNNGVVDDSQLPKDRFSAERLKGVDSTLKIQPAKLEDSAVYLCASSSMDSYEQYFGPGTRLTVT.

This clonotype showed up many times. J is TRBJ2-7 and V is TRBV27; tentative D call: TRBD2 (6 bases). This CDR3 region has 18 residues. The V end was cut by 2 bases, the J end by 0 bases, with 20 bases between. The germline V gene encodes CDR1 MNHEY and CDR2 SMNVEV (reference sequence). The CDR3 spells CASSLSWGFAGRSYEQYF. CDR3 nucleotide sequence: TGTGCCAGCAGTTTAAGTTGGGGTTTCGCGGGACGCTCCTACGAGCAGTACTTC.

As to this clonotype: This may be a read error, as it is one base from a much larger clone. The chain recombines TRBV2 with TRBJ2-7; D remains unclear. V lost 6 bases and J 3 bases, leaving 15 bases between the germline ends. The CDR3 covers 14 residues. Germline lookup yields CDR1 SNHLY and CDR2 FYNNEI. The CDR3 region has the DNA TGTGCCAGCAGCTTTGAAGTGGGATTCTACGAGCAGTACTTC. Protein: CASSFEVGFYEQYF.

The genes are TRBV27 and TRBJ1-1; no definite D call. CDR1 is MNHEY, CDR2 SMNVEV, per germline (reference sequence). The CDR3 has 21 residues. Trimming stripped 5 bases from V and 0 bases from J, with 31 bases between. The CDR3: CASSLLIGGIGFETLNTEAFF. CDR3 in DNA: TGTGCCAGCAGTCTCCTCATCGGCGGGATAGGATTTGAGACGTTGAACACTGAAGCTTTCTTT.

This clonotype showed up just a few times. V gene TRBV19 combines with J gene TRBJ1-1; possible D gene TRBD1, 5 bases. Per germline, CDR1 LNHDA and CDR2 SQIVND (reference sequence). CDR3 size: 15 residues. V lost 5 bases to trimming and J lost 5 bases, with 18 bases between them. CDR3 sequence: CASSVAGQGGTEAFF. DNA of the CDR3: TGTGCCAGTAGTGTAGCAGGGCAGGGTGGAACTGAAGCTTTCTTT.

V and J are TRBV4-1 and TRBJ2-7, with 9 bases fitting TRBD2. V was clipped by 3 bases and J by 4 bases; unmatched bases: 7. Germline V gene data show CDR1 as MGHRA and CDR2 as YSYEKL. The CDR3 contains 15 residues. CDR3 amino acids: CASSHHSGGPYEQYF. Written as DNA, the CDR3 is TGCGCCAGCAGCCATCATAGCGGGGGACCTTACGAGCAGTACTTC.

This clonotype was observed at least ten times. The chain has TRBV11-2 and TRBJ1-1, with D maybe TRBD1 (6 bases). Trimming removed 5 bases from V and 6 bases from J, with 16 bases in between. Germline V gene sequence: CDR1 SGHAT, CDR2 FQNNGV. CDR3 length equals 14 residues. The CDR3 bases are TGTGCCAGCAGCAGGTACAGGGAGGCCGCTGAAGCTTTCTTT. Translating gives CASSRYREAAEAFF.

V gene TRBV5-5 combines with J gene TRBJ1-1; D gene ambiguous. The CDR3 sequence is 13 residues long. V lost 0 bases, J lost 5 bases, and 8 bases lay in between. In germline, CDR1 is SGHKS, CDR2 YYEKEE (reference sequence). In nucleotides, the CDR3 is TGTGCCAGCAGCTTGGCTGCGGAGACTGAAGCTTTCTTT. The encoded protein is CASSLAAETEAFF.